Detailed here is one T cell receptor (beta chain). Its antigen remains unknown. Sequencing was performed with immunoSEQ multiplex PCR; in TCRdb, only in-frame clones are kept and a portion is missing. The sample has approximately 88,000 clones, almost 70% seen once. Germline CDR1 KGHSH, CDR2 LQKENI. The CDR3 consists of 14 residues. V lost 8 bases, J lost 9 bases, and 11 bases stayed unmatched. These data belong to a study of shared clonotypes between healthy human individuals. Study results and limitations: For naive CD4 cells, around 5% of clonotypes were shared across a handful of donors.

The TCR originated in a man under 40 in good health. Material for sequencing was memory CD8+ T cells sorted from blood. Indicated subset: CD45RO+ cells pooled with CCR7-negative TemRA cells. The J gene is TRBJ2-1, the V gene TRBV18, with TRBD2 matching over 9 bases. Here the CDR3 DNA reads TGTGCCAGCCTACGGGCGGGAGGGCCCGGTGAGCAGTTCTTC. It encodes CASLRAGGPGEQFF.